The 15 T cell receptor beta chains listed next were all sequenced from one sample in a study of regulatory T cells in long-lasting Graves disease. Time point given: newly diagnosed GD, antithyroid drugs for less than 3 months. With RNA extracted from PBMCs as input, the TCR library was made. CDR3 regions were amplified by Arm-PCR using iRepertoire HTBI primers to build TCR beta libraries. TCRdb called the multiplex PCR reads again in MiXCR, with one record for every CDR3 protein. The sample holds 320,000 or so distinct CDR3 sequences, 18% seen once. The specimen was peripheral blood mononuclear cells (PBMCs), collected at new diagnosis, from a patient treated with antithyroid drugs. These receptors originate from a female donor with Graves disease.

At least ten counts were recorded for this clonotype. Here the CDR3 DNA reads TGTGCCAGCAGGCTAGCGGGGGCGAACACCGGGGAGCTGTTTTTT. Translation gives CASRLAGANTGELFF. The gene calls are TRBV13 and TRBJ2-2; TRBD2 matches 10 bases. The junction had 1 base not matched to a gene; V was cut back by 6 bases and J by 0 bases. The CDR3 totals 15 residues. Germline V gives CDR1 PRHDT, CDR2 FYEKMQ (reference sequence). The whole variable domain, filled in from reference TRBV13 and TRBJ2-2, reads AAGVIQSPRHLIKEKRETATLKCYPIPRHDTVYWYQQGPGQDPQFLISFYEKMQSDKGSIPDRFSAQQFSDYHSELNMSSLELGDSALYFCASRLAGANTGELFFGEGSRLTVL.

The V call is TRBV27, the J call TRBJ1-5, with D perhaps matching TRBD1 (5 bases). Trimming removed 5 bases from V and 6 bases from J, with 5 bases in between. Germline V gives CDR1 MNHEY, CDR2 SMNVEV (reference sequence). The CDR3 contains 11 residues. CDR3 protein: CASSDSQPQHF. The CDR3 DNA reads as TGTGCCAGCAGTGACAGTCAGCCCCAGCATTTT.

Concerning this clonotype: This may stem from a read error, because a much larger clone lies one nucleotide away. The V and J genes are TRBV15 and TRBJ2-3; D remains unclear. CDR3 length: 16 residues. Germline CDR1 LNHNV, CDR2 YYDKDF (reference sequence). V dropped 3 bases and J dropped 6 bases, with 19 bases sitting between them. CDR3 protein: CATSSDGTSDGDTQYF. The CDR3 coding sequence is TGTGCCACCAGCAGCGACGGAACGTCGGATGGGGATACGCAGTATTTT.

A word on this clonotype: A read error may explain this, as a much larger clone is one base away. The rearrangement uses TRBV11-2 and TRBJ2-7; D is uncertain. Germline CDR1 is SGHAT and CDR2 is FQNNGV. The CDR3 totals 12 residues. The CDR3 DNA reads as TGTGCCAGCAGCCGCGTCTCCTACGAGCAGCACTTC. It is translated as CASSRVSYEQHF.

This chain joins TRBV6-5 and TRBJ2-5; 13 bases line up with TRBD2. The CDR3 contains 16 residues. The germline gives CDR1 MNHEY, CDR2 SVGAGI. With 2 bases clipped from V and 5 bases from J, the junction kept 5 bases outside the gene matches. The CDR3 loop reads CASSYHGTSGKETQYF. In nucleotides, the CDR3 is TGTGCCAGCAGTTACCATGGGACTAGCGGGAAGGAGACCCAGTACTTC.

The chain joins TRBV6-2 or TRBV6-3 to TRBJ2-4, with D maybe TRBD1 (6 bases). CDR1 is MNHEY and CDR2 is SVGEGT in the germline V gene. V gave up 6 bases and J gave up 8 bases, with 14 bases separating them. CDR3 length equals 13 residues. Written as DNA, the CDR3 is TGTGCCAGCAGGACAGGTTTTACGCACATTCAGTACTTC. Amino acids: CASRTGFTHIQYF.

This clonotype occurred many times. The CDR3 sequence: CATSTRLAGDNEQFF. The CDR3 nucleotides are TGTGCCACCAGCACTCGACTAGCGGGAGACAATGAGCAGTTCTTC. The rearrangement links TRBV15 to TRBJ2-1; 12 bases align to TRBD2. The length of the CDR3 is 15 residues. V was pared by 4 bases and J by 5 bases, with 3 bases of the junction left unmatched. In germline, CDR1 is LNHNV, CDR2 YYDKDF (reference sequence).

This clonotype was seen repeatedly, ten times or more. CDR3 in amino acids: CASSSPGDRTEKLFF. CDR3 in DNA: TGTGCCAGCAGTTCTCCAGGGGATAGGACTGAAAAACTGTTTTTT. The J gene is TRBJ1-4, the V gene TRBV27; possible D gene TRBD1, 6 bases. The CDR3 runs to 15 residues. V was cut by 4 bases and J by 7 bases, with 16 bases left in between. Germline assignment: CDR1 MNHEY and CDR2 SMNVEV (reference sequence).

Only a few counts were recorded for this clonotype. J is TRBJ2-7 and V is TRBV11-1; D is undetermined. This CDR3 is built from 15 residues. CDR1 SGHAT and CDR2 FQDESV come from the germline V gene (reference sequence). Trimming shortened V by 2 bases and J by 3 bases, and 14 bases separated the two germline ends. The CDR3 loop reads CASSLRDLSLYEQYF. The CDR3 DNA reads as TGTGCCAGCAGCTTAAGAGACTTGTCCCTCTACGAGCAGTACTTC.

The V call is TRBV6-1, the J call TRBJ2-6; D gene ambiguous. Germline V gene data show CDR1 as MNHNS and CDR2 as SASEGT. CDR3 length: 18 residues. The ends were cut back, 8 bases at V and 1 base at J, with 21 bases in the middle. CDR3 region: CASSLLGRTTSGANVLTF. The CDR3 bases are TGTGCCAGCTCCTTGCTTGGGCGGACCACTTCTGGGGCCAACGTCCTGACTTTC.

Of note for this clonotype: A far larger clone lies a single base away; this is likely a read error. The V gene is TRBV11-2, the J gene TRBJ1-2; D uncertain. Germline CDR1 reads SGHAT; CDR2 reads FQNNGV. This CDR3 spans 14 amino acids. Trimming took 2 bases from V and 4 from J, leaving 11 bases between them. CDR3 coding DNA: TGTGCCAGCAGCTTACCTGGCAGCCCCTATGGCTACACCTTC. This gives the protein CASSLPGSPYGYTF.

This clonotype was picked up many times. The rearrangement links TRBV5-1 to TRBJ1-1, with TRBD1 matching 7 bases. Unmatched junction bases numbered 6, after V lost 7 bases and J lost 0 bases. The CDR3 is made up of 14 amino acids. Germline values: CDR1 SGHRS, CDR2 YFSETQ. The CDR3 region is CASGTDHLNTEAFF. CDR3 bases: TGCGCCAGCGGGACAGACCACTTGAACACTGAAGCTTTCTTT.

This clonotype showed up many times. This chain links TRBV7-3 with TRBJ2-7; 9 nucleotides line up with TRBD1. CDR3 length: 16 amino acids. The germline CDR1 and CDR2 sequences are SGHTA and FQGTGA. The trim removed 1 base at V and 6 bases at J, leaving 10 bases unmatched. The CDR3 region has the DNA TGTGCCAGCAGCTTAATCCCCCCGGGACAGGGTGCCGAGCAGTACTTC. This encodes CASSLIPPGQGAEQYF.

As concerns this clonotype: Given a far larger clone just one base away, this is likely a sequencing read error. This CDR3 is missing its conserved last phenylalanine or tryptophan, likely due to a read error. The rearrangement uses TRBV6-5 and TRBJ2-1; D ambiguous. Germline V lookup: CDR1 MNHEY, CDR2 SVGAGI. The V end was cut by 4 bases, the J end by 5 bases, with 15 bases between. This CDR3 comprises 15 residues. CDR3 sequence reads: CASSSRTERHNEQFL. The DNA of the CDR3 is TGTGCCAGCAGTTCCAGGACCGAGAGACACAATGAGCAGTTCCTC.

On this clonotype itself: It is likely a read error: a sequence one base away is far more abundant. The genes are TRBV12-3 or TRBV12-4 and TRBJ2-4; TRBD2 might be the D (5 bases). V was shortened by 3 bases and J by 13 bases, with 25 bases between the two germline ends. The CDR3 runs 16 residues. The DNA of the CDR3 is TGTGCCAGCAGTTTTTTTGGCAGCGGAACGTACAATGAGCAGTACTTC. Its protein product is CASSFFGSGTYNEQYF.